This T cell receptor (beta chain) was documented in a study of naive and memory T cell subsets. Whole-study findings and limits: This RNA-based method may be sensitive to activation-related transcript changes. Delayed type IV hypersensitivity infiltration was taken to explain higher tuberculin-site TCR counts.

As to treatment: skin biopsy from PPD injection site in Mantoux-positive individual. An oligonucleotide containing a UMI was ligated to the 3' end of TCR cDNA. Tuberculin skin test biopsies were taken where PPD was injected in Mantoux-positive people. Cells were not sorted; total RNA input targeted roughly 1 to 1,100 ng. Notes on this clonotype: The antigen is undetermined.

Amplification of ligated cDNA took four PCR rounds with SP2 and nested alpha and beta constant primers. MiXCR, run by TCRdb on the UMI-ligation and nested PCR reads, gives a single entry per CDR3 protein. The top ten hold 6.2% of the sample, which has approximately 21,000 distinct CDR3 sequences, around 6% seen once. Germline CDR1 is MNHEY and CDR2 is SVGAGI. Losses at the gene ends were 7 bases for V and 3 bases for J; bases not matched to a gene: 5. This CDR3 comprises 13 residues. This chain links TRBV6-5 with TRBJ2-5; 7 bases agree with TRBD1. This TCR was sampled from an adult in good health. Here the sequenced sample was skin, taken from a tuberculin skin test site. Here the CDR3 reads CASNQGTEETQYF. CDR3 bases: TGTGCCAGCAATCAAGGGACAGAAGAGACCCAGTACTTC.